This T cell receptor beta chain was found in a study of T cell repertoires in cytomegalovirus infection. This clonotype was observed at least ten times. What it binds is unknown. MiXCR was run by TCRdb on the reads, yielding one entry per CDR3 protein. The sample has almost 500,000 distinct CDR3 sequences; 10% to 12% are singletons. Study observations and caveats: CMV carriers having the relevant HLA were flagged by cumulative public TCR beta family frequency.

Trimming removed 3 bases at V and 7 bases at J, with 7 bases between. Per the germline V gene, CDR1 is SEHNR and CDR2 is FQNEAQ (reference sequence). The CDR3 is 12 residues long. V and J are TRBV7-9 and TRBJ2-1; D unclear. The source is a human donor in good health (CMV status not recorded). Some clones in this sample may be carry-over from other donors' samples. The material sequenced was PBMCs. The CDR3, as DNA: TGTGCCAGCAGCTTTCAACGGAATGAGCAGTTCTTC. Protein product: CASSFQRNEQFF.